Listed below are T cell receptor beta chains from one sample, sequenced in a study of shared clonotypes between healthy human individuals. The assay was immunoSEQ multiplex PCR, and TCRdb's table has in-frame clones only and misses some. The table shows 650,000 to 750,000 clones, with around 72% occurring only once. What was sequenced was memory CD4+ T cells sorted from blood. Source of these receptors: a woman aged 30 to 39 in good health. Each CDR3 is given with its conserved first and last residue. The order of the fields is J gene, V gene, clone size, D gene, CDR3 protein, CDR3 DNA. A D gene is named only where the DNA matches it firmly. Part of the rows lack a size; the others show once, few, many or a class for expanded clones.

>TRBJ2-5|TRBV4-1|-|TRBD1
CASSQDHRQGVGETQYF
TGCGCCAGCAGCCAAGATCACAGACAGGGGGTAGGAGAGACCCAGTACTTC
>TRBJ2-3|TRBV23-1|-|-
CASSQSKVGTGEKYTQYF
TGCGCCAGCAGTCAATCGAAGGTTGGGACGGGGGAGAAATATACGCAGTATTTT
>TRBJ2-7|TRBV6-1|-|-
CASRAGTSNEQYF
TGTGCCAGCAGGGCCGGGACATCAAACGAGCAGTACTTC
>TRBJ2-7|TRBV12-1|-|-
CASSSDREREDLGLYEQYF
TGTGCCAGCAGCTCAGACAGGGAAAGAGAGGACCTTGGCCTGTACGAGCAGTACTTC
>TRBJ1-2|TRBV18|-|TRBD1
CASSPDRAYGYTF
TGTGCCAGCTCACCAGACAGGGCCTATGGCTACACCTTC
>TRBJ2-1|TRBV7-9|-|-
CASSLMDHNEQFF
TGTGCCAGCAGCCTAATGGACCACAATGAGCAGTTCTTC
>TRBJ1-1|TRBV28|-|-
CASSSGPRGSTEAFF
TGTGCCAGCAGTTCGGGGCCCAGGGGCAGCACTGAAGCTTTCTTT
>TRBJ2-7|TRBV28|-|-
CATSSSYEQYF
TGTGCCACGAGTAGCTCCTACGAGCAGTACTTC
>TRBJ2-7|TRBV19|few|-
CASSPPGHGFSYEQYF
TGTGCCAGTAGTCCGCCGGGACACGGGTTCTCCTACGAGCAGTACTTC
>TRBJ2-7|TRBV25-1|-|TRBD2
CASSESSGSYEQYF
TGTGCCAGCAGTGAATCGAGCGGGAGCTACGAGCAGTACTTC
>TRBJ1-5|TRBV27|few|-
CASKTGSSGQPQHF
TGTGCCAGCAAAACAGGGTCCTCTGGGCAGCCCCAGCATTTT
>TRBJ2-5|TRBV6-5|many|TRBD2
CASSRTSGRMETQYF
TGTGCCAGCAGTCGGACTAGCGGGAGGATGGAGACCCAGTACTTC
>TRBJ1-1|TRBV7-9|-|-
CASNGQPAGARTEAFF
TGTGCCAGCAATGGTCAACCTGCAGGGGCTAGGACTGAAGCTTTCTTT
>TRBJ1-5|TRBV7-9|-|-
CASSSLGGDQPQHF
TGTGCCAGCAGCTCCCTCGGGGGGGATCAGCCCCAGCATTTT
>TRBJ2-1|TRBV9|once|-
CASSVGGEQFF
TGTGCCAGCAGCGTAGGGGGTGAGCAGTTCTTC